The rows below give T cell receptor beta chains drawn from one sample of a study of cytomegalovirus exposure and HLA in healthy donors. Data came from immunoSEQ multiplex PCR; TCRdb stores just in-frame clones and leaves some out. The repertoire has 110,000 to 150,000 clones, about two thirds of them found once; the top ten carry 2% to 2.5%. The sample taken for sequencing was PBMCs. The receptors were gathered from a man between 35 and 55 years old in good health and CMV-seronegative. CDR3s include the opening cysteine and the closing phenylalanine or tryptophan. The D gene is left open where the match is weak. Clone size is shown for a subset of rows, as once, few, many or a class of expanded clone.

d_gene: -; abundance: -; j_gene: TRBJ1-1; v_gene: TRBV10-3; CDR3aa: CAISVGEGYTEAFF; CDR3nt: TGTGCCATCAGTGTGGGGGAGGGATACACTGAAGCTTTCTTT
d_gene: TRBD1; abundance: -; j_gene: TRBJ2-3; v_gene: TRBV19; CDR3aa: CASSANRDRGVGTDTQYF; CDR3nt: TGTGCCAGTAGTGCCAACCGGGACAGGGGAGTGGGCACAGATACGCAGTATTTT
d_gene: -; abundance: -; j_gene: TRBJ2-5; v_gene: TRBV11-2; CDR3aa: CASSQTGRETQYF; CDR3nt: TGTGCCAGCAGTCAGACAGGGAGGGAGACCCAGTACTTC
d_gene: -; abundance: -; j_gene: TRBJ2-7; v_gene: TRBV4-1; CDR3aa: CASSQDPEKEQYF; CDR3nt: TGCGCCAGCAGCCAAGATCCCGAGAAGGAGCAGTACTTC
d_gene: TRBD2; abundance: few; j_gene: TRBJ2-7; v_gene: TRBV28; CDR3aa: CASSASGSYEQYF; CDR3nt: TGTGCCAGCAGCGCTAGCGGGAGCTACGAGCAGTACTTC
d_gene: -; abundance: few; j_gene: TRBJ2-2; v_gene: TRBV6-5; CDR3aa: CASSYRGGSTGELFF; CDR3nt: TGTGCCAGCAGTTACCGAGGAGGAAGCACCGGGGAGCTGTTTTTT
d_gene: TRBD1; abundance: -; j_gene: TRBJ1-1; v_gene: TRBV29-1; CDR3aa: CSVGDRGSEAFF; CDR3nt: TGCAGCGTGGGGGACAGGGGCAGTGAAGCTTTCTTT
d_gene: -; abundance: -; j_gene: TRBJ2-1; v_gene: TRBV30; CDR3aa: CAWSVQENEQFF; CDR3nt: TGTGCCTGGAGTGTACAAGAAAATGAGCAGTTCTTC
d_gene: -; abundance: -; j_gene: TRBJ1-4; v_gene: TRBV5-1; CDR3aa: CASSLNRNEKLFF; CDR3nt: TGCGCCAGCAGCTTGAACAGAAATGAAAAACTGTTTTTT
d_gene: TRBD1; abundance: -; j_gene: TRBJ1-2; v_gene: TRBV5-1; CDR3aa: CASSLDGTGGFGYTF; CDR3nt: TGCGCCAGCAGCTTGGACGGGACAGGGGGCTTTGGCTACACCTTC
d_gene: -; abundance: -; j_gene: TRBJ2-5; v_gene: TRBV6-1; CDR3aa: CASSEETGVGQETQYF; CDR3nt: TGTGCCAGCAGTGAAGAGACGGGGGTTGGACAAGAGACCCAGTACTTC
d_gene: -; abundance: -; j_gene: TRBJ2-4; v_gene: TRBV11-2; CDR3aa: CASSPLVGVGNIQYF; CDR3nt: TGTGCCAGCAGCCCGTTGGTAGGGGTGGGAAACATTCAGTACTTC
d_gene: -; abundance: few; j_gene: TRBJ1-2; v_gene: TRBV28; CDR3aa: CAIQEFDYGYTF; CDR3nt: TGTGCCATACAGGAGTTCGACTATGGCTACACCTTC
d_gene: TRBD1; abundance: -; j_gene: TRBJ1-1; v_gene: TRBV5-5; CDR3aa: CASSPGTGTEAFF; CDR3nt: TGTGCCAGCAGCCCGGGGACAGGGACTGAAGCTTTCTTT